Presented here are 13 T cell receptor beta chains from one specimen sequenced in a study of cytomegalovirus exposure and HLA in healthy donors. 13 Jbeta primers and 60 Vbeta primers were used for the PCR. The repertoire was sequenced with immunoSEQ multiplex PCR; TCRdb's copy has only in-frame clones and lacks some. The profile covers 250,000 to 350,000 clones, with 86% appearing a single time and 4% taken by the ten largest. The sample comprised PBMCs. These receptors all come from a man aged 35 to 55 in good health and CMV-seropositive.

This clone was detected only once. This rearrangement joins TRBV2 to TRBJ2-7; 9 nucleotides line up with TRBD2. The V gene's germline CDR1 is SNHLY and CDR2 FYNNEI. The CDR3 consists of 13 residues. V was pared by 8 bases and J by 1 base, with 3 bases of the junction left unmatched. The CDR3 reads CASGLAPSYEQYF. The CDR3 nucleotides are TGTGCCAGCGGACTAGCGCCGTCCTACGAGCAGTACTTC. The full variable domain, with the rest looked up from reference TRBV2 and TRBJ2-7, is EPEVTQTPSHQVTQMGQEVILRCVPISNHLYFYWYRQILGQKVEFLVSFYNNEISEKSEIFDDQFSVERPDGSNFTLKIRSTKLEDSAMYFCASGLAPSYEQYFGPGTRLTVT.

The rearrangement joins TRBV27 to TRBJ1-4; the D gene is possibly TRBD1 (5 bases). The CDR3 has 18 amino acids. Germline CDR1 reads MNHEY; CDR2 reads SMNVEV (reference sequence). The ends were cut back, 6 bases at V and 2 bases at J, with 22 bases in the middle. In nucleotides, the CDR3 is TGTGCCAGCAGACCGATCAGGGTTCGTCTCGTGACTAATGAAAAACTGTTTTTT. As protein: CASRPIRVRLVTNEKLFF.

The chain recombines TRBV27 with TRBJ1-5; D not resolved. From germline, CDR1 is MNHEY and CDR2 SMNVEV (reference sequence). This CDR3 is 14 amino acids long. The V end lost 6 bases, the J end lost 0 bases, and 9 bases lay between the germline ends. The CDR3 loop reads CASSRVHSNQPQHF. The CDR3 DNA follows: TGTGCCAGCAGCCGAGTCCATAGCAATCAGCCCCAGCATTTT.

The chain is built from TRBV19 and TRBJ1-1, with TRBD1 matching 8 bases. The CDR3 spans 15 residues. Germline lookup yields CDR1 LNHDA and CDR2 SQIVND (reference sequence). V trimming: 3 bases; J trimming: 6 bases; junction bases outside the gene matches: 9. The CDR3 DNA is TGTGCCAGTAGTATGGGCAGGGGGCCGGGGGCTGAAGCTTTCTTT. It specifies CASSMGRGPGAEAFF.

This chain connects TRBV7-3 to TRBJ2-3; 9 nucleotides agree with TRBD1. Per the germline V gene, CDR1 is SGHTA and CDR2 is FQGTGA. With 3 bases clipped from V and 7 bases from J, the junction kept 8 bases outside the gene matches. The CDR3 length is 15 residues. The CDR3 sequence is CASSFGDRGINTQYF. The CDR3 DNA reads as TGTGCCAGCAGCTTCGGAGACAGGGGGATTAATACGCAGTATTTT.

The CDR3 DNA reads TGTGCCAGTAGTGCCTCTAGCGGGGGTAGTGGTTGGGAGCAGTTCTTC. Protein sequence: CASSASSGGSGWEQFF. The rearrangement links TRBV19 to TRBJ2-1; 10 bases match TRBD2. The J segment lost 10 bases and the V segment lost 5 bases, leaving 14 bases of the junction unmatched. Looked up from germline, CDR1 is LNHDA and CDR2 is SQIVND (reference sequence). The CDR3 totals 16 residues.

The chain carries TRBV5-1 and TRBJ2-7, with TRBD2 identical over 14 bases. Germline loops: CDR1 SGHRS, CDR2 YFSETQ. V gave up 4 bases and J gave up 7 bases; unmatched junction bases: 7. The CDR3 length is 15 residues. The DNA for the CDR3 is TGCGCCAGCAGCAGACTAGCGGGAGGGCCGGAGGAGCAGTACTTC. This codes for CASSRLAGGPEEQYF.

V usage is TRBV7-9 and J usage is TRBJ2-7; D may be TRBD2 (6 bases). The CDR3 consists of 13 residues. CDR1 is SEHNR and CDR2 is FQNEAQ in the germline V gene (reference sequence). The V end lost 5 bases, the J end lost 5 bases, and 13 bases lay between the germline ends. Written as DNA, the CDR3 is TGTGCCAGCAGCCAACCTTCGGGAGACGAGCAGTACTTC. Protein sequence: CASSQPSGDEQYF.

This sequence joins TRBV5-1 and TRBJ2-3; TRBD2 agrees at 10 bases. V was clipped by 0 bases and J by 4 bases; unmatched bases: 2. CDR3 size: 15 residues. Germline V gene data show CDR1 as SGHRS and CDR2 as YFSETQ. The CDR3 nucleotides read TGCGCCAGCAGCTTGGGGAGCGGGAGGGCAGATACGCAGTATTTT. It translates to CASSLGSGRADTQYF.

V usage is TRBV28 and J usage is TRBJ1-1, with 9 nucleotides matching TRBD1. The CDR3 has 15 residues. The ends lost 7 bases at V and 1 base at J; junction bases unmatched: 7. Germline V gene data show CDR1 as MDHEN and CDR2 as SYDVKM. The CDR3 reads CASKTGGPSNTEAFF. CDR3 sequence (DNA): TGTGCCAGCAAAACAGGGGGCCCATCGAACACTGAAGCTTTCTTT.

This sequence joins TRBV2 and TRBJ2-5; TRBD2 matches at 7 bases. Germline values: CDR1 SNHLY, CDR2 FYNNEI. Germline trimming cut 2 bases from V and 4 bases from J; bases unmatched to any gene: 19. The CDR3 is made up of 19 amino acids. The CDR3 DNA is TGTGCCAGCAGTGAAATCATGGGGGGGGTTTTGCGGGGACGAGAGACCCAGTACTTC. It translates to CASSEIMGGVLRGRETQYF.

The genes are TRBV7-8 and TRBJ2-1; tentatively, D is TRBD1 (5 bases). V was pared by 5 bases and J by 8 bases, with 16 bases between. The CDR3 has 14 amino acids. Germline assignment: CDR1 SGHVS and CDR2 FQNEAQ. In DNA form, the CDR3 reads TGTGCCAGCAGCCACGGGTCCTCCAGGGATGAGCAGTTCTTC. Its protein product is CASSHGSSRDEQFF.

This clone has just a few counts. The chain is built from TRBV5-4 and TRBJ2-7; 7 bases agree with TRBD1. The V gene's germline CDR1 is SGHNT and CDR2 YYREEE (reference sequence). J lost 3 bases, V lost 0 bases, and 3 bases had no gene match. This CDR3 contains 14 residues. The CDR3 loop reads CASSLAGQLYEQYF. The CDR3 coding sequence is TGTGCCAGCAGCTTGGCGGGACAGCTCTACGAGCAGTACTTC. The whole variable domain, filled in from reference TRBV5-4 and TRBJ2-7, reads ETGVTQSPTHLIKTRGQQVTLRCSSQSGHNTVSWYQQALGQGPQFIFQYYREEENGRGNFPPRFSGLQFPNYSSELNVNALELDDSALYLCASSLAGQLYEQYFGPGTRLTVT.